Each of the 30 T cell receptor beta chains below was sequenced from the same sample in a study of OX40 agonist ivuxolimab in advanced cancers. Sequencing was performed with immunoSEQ multiplex PCR; in TCRdb, only in-frame clones are kept and a portion is missing. The table shows fewer than 60,000 clones, with about nine tenths occurring only once. The sample was CD4+ or CD8+ T cells sorted from blood, taken in a trial of the OX40 agonist ivuxolimab. These receptors were collected from an adult with an advanced solid tumor such as melanoma, head and neck, liver or kidney cancer.

Concerning this clone: The junction departs from germline at one end; a sequencing error may be responsible. This chain uses TRBV7-7 with TRBJ1-3, with no clear D. This CDR3 contains 14 residues. Germline loops: CDR1 SSHAT, CDR2 FNYEAQ (reference sequence). CDR3 sequence reads: CASSLGVSGNTIYF. CDR3 DNA: TGTGCCAGCAGTTTAGGAGTTTCTGGAAACACCATATATTTT.

The rearrangement joins TRBV7-9 to TRBJ1-4; possibly TRBD1 for D (6 bases). The CDR3 consists of 15 residues. CDR1 and CDR2 from the germline V gene are SEHNR and FQNEAQ (reference sequence). The V and J ends lost 5 bases and 5 bases respectively, with 15 bases between them. CDR3 sequence (DNA): TGTGCCAGCAGCCCGACCGGACAGACAAATGAAAAACTGTTTTTT. Its protein is CASSPTGQTNEKLFF.

J is TRBJ1-4 and V is TRBV7-8, with TRBD1 as a possible D gene (5 bases). Germline assignment: CDR1 SGHVS and CDR2 FQNEAQ. Trimming left V 4 bases short and J 0 bases short, with 12 bases between. The CDR3 runs to 16 residues. The CDR3 sequence is CASSSQGLATNEKLFF. CDR3 nucleotide sequence: TGTGCCAGCAGCTCTCAGGGACTTGCAACTAATGAAAAACTGTTTTTT.

This clone was detected a few times. The rearrangement links TRBV6-6 to TRBJ1-3; D is perhaps TRBD1 (5 bases). CDR3 length equals 14 residues. Germline values: CDR1 MNHNY, CDR2 SVGAGI (reference sequence). V gave up 6 bases and J gave up 1 base, with 10 bases separating them. DNA of the CDR3: TGTGCCAGCAGGGGACGGTCATCTGGAAACACCATATATTTT. Protein sequence: CASRGRSSGNTIYF.

This sequence joins TRBV15 and TRBJ2-1; 7 bases align to TRBD1. The CDR3 sequence is 13 residues long. V was clipped by 8 bases and J by 4 bases; unmatched bases: 5. CDR1 is LNHNV, CDR2 YYDKDF, per germline (reference sequence). The CDR3 spells CATGTADYNEQFF. The CDR3 DNA is TGTGCCACCGGGACAGCGGATTACAATGAGCAGTTCTTC.

The chain uses TRBV30 and TRBJ1-6, with D perhaps TRBD1 (5 bases). The germline gives CDR1 GTSNPN, CDR2 SVGIG (reference sequence). Trimming took 1 base from V and 7 from J, leaving 17 bases between them. This CDR3 has 16 residues. CDR3 bases: TGTGCCTGGAGTGCTGCACGGGGGAGGGTAAATTCACCCCTCCACTTT. It translates to CAWSAARGRVNSPLHF.

The chain joins TRBV11-3 to TRBJ2-1; the match to TRBD2 covers 8 bases. Losses at the gene ends were 5 bases for V and 6 bases for J; bases not matched to a gene: 12. The CDR3 extends over 16 amino acids. Looked up from germline, CDR1 is SGHNT and CDR2 is YENEEA. CDR3 bases: TGTGCCAGCAGCGCTAGGGGCGCGGGGGGCCTCAATGAGCAGTTCTTC. Its translation: CASSARGAGGLNEQFF.

CDR3 in DNA: TGTGCCAGCAGCTTGAACTACGAGCAGTACTTC. Encoded protein: CASSLNYEQYF. J is TRBJ2-7 and V is TRBV5-6; D gene unclear. Between the trimmed V and J ends, which lost 1 base and 3 bases, there was a span of 2 bases. CDR1 is SGHDT, CDR2 YYEEEE, per germline. This CDR3 contains 11 residues. Using reference TRBV5-6 and TRBJ2-7 for the parts outside the CDR3, the full variable domain is DAGVTQSPTHLIKTRGQQVTLRCSPKSGHDTVSWYQQALGQGPQFIFQYYEEEERQRGNFPDRFSGHQFPNYSSELNVNALLLGDSALYLCASSLNYEQYFGPGTRLTVT.

This chain joins TRBV4-3 and TRBJ1-1, with D uncertain. Germline CDR1 and CDR2: LGHNA and YSLEER. Trimming shortened V by 2 bases and J by 3 bases, and 13 bases separated the two germline ends. The length of the CDR3 is 15 residues. Here the CDR3 DNA reads TGCGCCAGCAGCCAAAAGTTCGGAGGAGACACTGAAGCTTTCTTT. This encodes CASSQKFGGDTEAFF.

This clone was picked up a small number of times. The CDR3 sequence: CASSIATGRLDNTEAFF. The CDR3 DNA reads as TGTGCCAGTAGTATCGCGACAGGGCGATTGGACAACACTGAAGCTTTCTTT. The chain recombines TRBV19 with TRBJ1-1, with TRBD1 matching 7 bases. The CDR3 runs to 17 residues. Trimming at V came to 3 bases and at J to 2 bases, leaving 12 bases not matched to a gene. From germline, CDR1 is LNHDA and CDR2 SQIVND (reference sequence). The full variable domain, its missing parts supplied by reference TRBV19 and TRBJ1-1, is DGGITQSPKYLFRKEGQNVTLSCEQNLNHDAMYWYRQDPGQGLRLIYYSQIVNDFQKGDIAEGYSVSREKKESFPLTVTSAQKNPTAFYLCASSIATGRLDNTEAFFGQGTRLTVV.

The V call is TRBV19, the J call TRBJ2-5, with D tentatively TRBD2 (7 bases). The V gene's germline CDR1 is LNHDA and CDR2 SQIVND (reference sequence). The ends were cut back, 7 bases at V and 5 bases at J, with 23 bases in the middle. This CDR3 comprises 16 residues. This CDR3 is CASNSRGGRNTETQYF. Written as DNA, the CDR3 is TGTGCCAGTAACTCGAGGGGGGGCCGCAATACCGAGACCCAGTACTTC.

The genes are TRBV6-5 and TRBJ1-5; D may be TRBD1 (6 bases). Between the trimmed V and J ends, which lost 6 bases and 1 base, there was a span of 10 bases. Germline CDR1 is MNHEY and CDR2 is SVGAGI. The CDR3 runs to 14 residues. The CDR3 is CASRKDRSNQPQHF. The CDR3 DNA reads as TGTGCCAGCAGGAAGGACAGAAGCAATCAGCCCCAGCATTTT.

This clone has just one count. The chain has TRBV29-1 and TRBJ1-1, with TRBD1 matching 7 bases. This CDR3 has 14 amino acids. Germline V gives CDR1 SQVTM, CDR2 ANQGSEA. With V trimmed by 4 bases and J by 0 bases, 5 bases remained unmatched. The CDR3 is CSVVQGGMNTEAFF. CDR3 sequence (DNA): TGCAGCGTTGTCCAGGGGGGGATGAACACTGAAGCTTTCTTT.

The chain recombines TRBV27 with TRBJ2-4; no clear D. The CDR3 consists of 14 residues. Trimming left V 5 bases short and J 5 bases short, with 13 bases between. Germline V CDR1 and CDR2: MNHEY, SMNVEV (reference sequence). The CDR3 spells CASSLSIWENIQYF. In DNA, the CDR3 is TGTGCCAGCAGTCTGTCCATCTGGGAAAACATTCAGTACTTC.

V and J are TRBV6-5 and TRBJ2-2; possibly TRBD1 for D (5 bases). Trimming cost V 5 bases and J 1 base, with 8 bases left between them. The CDR3 runs 14 residues. CDR1 and CDR2 (germline): MNHEY, SVGAGI. The CDR3 loop reads CASSRQKNTGELFF. The CDR3 nucleotides are TGTGCCAGCAGTCGACAGAAGAACACCGGGGAGCTGTTTTTT.

The J gene is TRBJ1-5, the V gene TRBV18; D is uncertain. Per germline, CDR1 KGHSH and CDR2 LQKENI. The V end lost 2 bases, the J end lost 0 bases, and 11 bases lay between the germline ends. This CDR3 spans 16 amino acids. CDR3 DNA: TGTGCCAGCTCACCAGAAAACAGACATAGCAATCAGCCCCAGCATTTT. Protein product: CASSPENRHSNQPQHF. Using reference TRBV18 and TRBJ1-5 for the parts outside the CDR3, the full variable domain is NAGVMQNPRHLVRRRGQEARLRCSPMKGHSHVYWYRQLPEEGLKFMVYLQKENIIDESGMPKERFSAEFPKEGPSILRIQQVVRGDSAAYFCASSPENRHSNQPQHFGDGTRLSIL.

The CDR3 bases are TGTGCCAGCTCACTCGCCGGGACAGCCCGTTTTTCTGGGAACACTGAAGCTTTCTTT. The encoded protein is CASSLAGTARFSGNTEAFF. The rearrangement links TRBV18 to TRBJ1-1; TRBD1 matches at 7 bases. Germline CDR1 is KGHSH and CDR2 is LQKENI. This CDR3 has 19 amino acids. V lost 4 bases and J lost 1; bases outside the gene matches: 18.

V and J are TRBV28 and TRBJ2-3; 14 bases line up with TRBD2. Per germline, CDR1 MDHEN and CDR2 SYDVKM. The length of the CDR3 is 18 residues. Losses at the gene ends were 6 bases for V and 1 base for J; bases not matched to a gene: 9. The CDR3 DNA is TGTGCCAGCAGATTGACTAGCGGGAGGGATTGGGGCACAGATACGCAGTATTTT. It translates to CASRLTSGRDWGTDTQYF.

The chain combines TRBV30 with TRBJ2-3, with 7 nucleotides matching TRBD1. CDR3 size: 14 residues. CDR1 and CDR2 from the germline V gene are GTSNPN and SVGIG (reference sequence). V was pared by 7 bases and J by 3 bases, with 10 bases of the junction left unmatched. Here the CDR3 reads CASSKGALTDTQYF. CDR3 nucleotide sequence: TGTGCCTCCAGCAAGGGGGCGCTGACAGATACGCAGTATTTT.

The J gene is TRBJ1-2, the V gene TRBV19; D not certain. Deletions cut 8 bases from V and 10 bases from J, with 11 bases between. Germline V lookup: CDR1 LNHDA, CDR2 SQIVND (reference sequence). The CDR3 extends over 10 amino acids. This chain's CDR3 is CASFGHSYTF. The CDR3 DNA reads as TGTGCCAGTTTTGGCCACTCCTACACCTTC.

The chain uses TRBV7-2 and TRBJ2-5; 8 bases fit TRBD2. CDR3 length equals 15 residues. Germline CDR1 is SGHTA and CDR2 is FQGNSA. V shed 5 bases, J shed 5 bases, and the junction held 10 bases outside the gene matches. CDR3 nucleotide sequence: TGTGCCAGCAGCGTCAGGGTAGCGGGAAGGGAGACCCAGTACTTC. Translating gives CASSVRVAGRETQYF. Drawing the rest from reference TRBV7-2 and TRBJ2-5, the complete variable domain is GAGVSQSPSNKVTEKGKDVELRCDPISGHTALYWYRQSLGQGLEFLIYFQGNSAPDKSGLPSDRFSAERTGGSVSTLTIQRTQQEDSAVYLCASSVRVAGRETQYFGPGTRLLVL.

In the case of this clone: The junction departs from the called germline gene at one end, perhaps through a read error. The chain uses TRBV18 and TRBJ1-1; TRBD1 aligns across 9 bases. Looked up from germline, CDR1 is KGHSH and CDR2 is LQKENI. This CDR3 is built from 15 residues. The DNA of the CDR3 is TGTGCCACCTCACCTGGGACAGGGATGAACACTGAAGCTTTCTTT. It translates to CATSPGTGMNTEAFF.

The CDR3 region is CASSLGRTNQETQYF. The CDR3 DNA is TGTGCCAGCAGCTTAGGACGGACCAACCAAGAGACCCAGTACTTC. The chain recombines TRBV11-3 with TRBJ2-5, with D hard to call. Trimming removed 1 base at V and 0 bases at J, with 9 bases between. CDR1 and CDR2 from the germline V gene are SGHNT and YENEEA. CDR3 length: 15 residues.

The V gene is TRBV7-2, the J gene TRBJ1-2; no clear D gene. V lost 3 bases to trimming and J lost 0 bases, with 5 bases between them. The CDR3 consists of 13 residues. In germline, CDR1 is SGHTA, CDR2 FQGNSA. The CDR3 region is CASSLPANYGYTF. As DNA, the CDR3 is TGTGCCAGCAGCTTGCCAGCTAACTATGGCTACACCTTC.

The V call is TRBV5-4, the J call TRBJ1-4; D is undetermined. The V gene's germline CDR1 is SGHNT and CDR2 YYREEE (reference sequence). This CDR3 has 15 amino acids. V was shortened by 0 bases and J by 5 bases, with 11 bases between the two germline ends. CDR3 protein: CASSLASSMNEKLFF. The CDR3 nucleotides are TGTGCCAGCAGCTTGGCAAGTAGTATGAATGAAAAACTGTTTTTT.

This rearrangement joins TRBV4-3 to TRBJ2-3; D is perhaps TRBD2 (6 bases). V gave up 5 bases and J gave up 8 bases, with 11 bases separating them. The germline gives CDR1 LGHNA, CDR2 YSLEER. This CDR3 has 12 residues. The CDR3 sequence: CASSSVGGTQYF. The CDR3 DNA sequence: TGCGCCAGCAGCTCCGTCGGGGGTACGCAGTATTTT.

J is TRBJ2-1 and V is TRBV28; 7 nucleotides align to TRBD2. This CDR3 has 12 amino acids. The junction had 6 bases not matched to a gene; V was cut back by 6 bases and J by 10 bases. Germline CDR1 reads MDHEN; CDR2 reads SYDVKM. The CDR3 is CASSQWGGEQFF. The CDR3 DNA follows: TGTGCCAGCAGCCAATGGGGGGGGGAGCAGTTCTTC.

The CDR3 DNA is TGTGCCAGCAGTCTAAGTACGCGCGAAAAACTGTTTTTT. Translating gives CASSLSTREKLFF. The J gene is TRBJ1-4, the V gene TRBV6-5, with D uncertain. The germline V gene has CDR1 MNHEY and CDR2 SVGAGI. The length of the CDR3 is 13 residues. V lost 5 bases and J 8 bases, leaving 12 bases between the germline ends.

This clone occurred a few times. CDR3 DNA sequence: TGTGCCAGCAGCGACAGGGGCAATCAGCCCCAGCATTTT. Translated: CASSDRGNQPQHF. The chain combines TRBV7-2 with TRBJ1-5; 7 bases align to TRBD1. V lost 5 bases to trimming and J lost 2 bases; unmatched junction nucleotides: 0. Germline assignment: CDR1 SGHTA and CDR2 FQGNSA. The CDR3 loop spans 13 amino acids.

The chain carries TRBV4-1 and TRBJ2-5; D not resolved. Trimming stripped 3 bases from V and 5 bases from J, with 19 bases between. Germline lookup yields CDR1 MGHRA and CDR2 YSYEKL. This CDR3 contains 16 residues. This CDR3 reads CASSHPGSHADETQYF. The CDR3 coding sequence is TGCGCCAGCAGCCACCCCGGGTCTCACGCTGATGAGACCCAGTACTTC.